A selection of T cell receptor beta chains follows, all from one sample in a study of cytomegalovirus exposure and HLA in healthy donors. Sequenced by immunoSEQ multiplex PCR; TCRdb stores in-frame clones only, minus some. The sample holds about 68,000 clones, around four fifths seen once. Sequences were obtained from PBMCs. Receptor source: a human donor in good health. Each CDR3 is given with its conserved first and last residue. The order of the fields is D gene, V gene, J gene, clone size, CDR3 DNA, CDR3 protein. A D gene is named only where the DNA matches it firmly. Size is stated for part of the rows, as once, few or many counts, or as a class when the clone is expanded.

TRBD1	TRBV18	TRBJ1-5	.	TGTGCCAGCTCACGATACGGGACAGTGAGCAATCAGCCCCAGCATTTT	CASSRYGTVSNQPQHF
.	TRBV19	TRBJ1-4	.	TGTGCCAGTAGTGACGGGTTAGCCACTAATGAAAAACTGTTTTTT	CASSDGLATNEKLFF
TRBD1	TRBV10-3	TRBJ1-4	.	TGTGCCATCAGTGCCGGGACAGGGGAAAAAAAACTGTTTTTT	CAISAGTGEKKLFF
.	TRBV10-2	TRBJ1-4	once	TGCGCCAGCAGTGAAGGTGGCAGGGGAAATGAAAAACTGTTTTTT	CASSEGGRGNEKLFF
TRBD2	TRBV5-1	TRBJ2-5	.	TGCGCCAGCAGCCGGGAGGCAGCTCAAGAGACCCAGTACTTC	CASSREAAQETQYF
.	TRBV6-1	TRBJ2-3	.	TGTGCCAGCAGTAGGGACATCTCCACAGATACGCAGTATTTT	CASSRDISTDTQYF
TRBD2	TRBV7-3	TRBJ2-1	.	TGTGCCAGCAGCCCCCTAGCGGGGCCCTCCTACAATGAGCAGTTCTTC	CASSPLAGPSYNEQFF
TRBD2	TRBV6-5	TRBJ2-3	.	TGTGCCAGCAGTTACGCCGGACTAGCGGGGGGTTATACGCAGTATTTT	CASSYAGLAGGYTQYF
.	TRBV7-8	TRBJ1-4	.	TGTGCCAGCAGCTTAGGGGGGGTGGGGGTTCCGATTAATGAAAAACTGTTTTTT	CASSLGGVGVPINEKLFF
TRBD1	TRBV12-5	TRBJ2-3	.	TGTGCTAGTGGCCCGGGACAGGGAGTTGCAGATACGCAGTATTTT	CASGPGQGVADTQYF
.	TRBV5-1	TRBJ2-4	.	TGCGCCAGCAGCCATGGACTAATAGCCAAAAACATTCAGTACTTC	CASSHGLIAKNIQYF
.	TRBV7-2	TRBJ2-2	.	TGTGCCAGCAGCTTACAGGGCGGAATGAACACCGGGGAGCTGTTTTTT	CASSLQGGMNTGELFF
TRBD1	TRBV5-1	TRBJ2-5	once	TGCGCCAGCAGCTTCGGGACAGGACGGTTAGAGACCCAGTACTTC	CASSFGTGRLETQYF
.	TRBV10-2	TRBJ1-3	.	TGCGCCAGCATCCACGAGGACTCTGGAAACACCATATATTTT	CASIHEDSGNTIYF
.	TRBV5-4	TRBJ2-7	.	TGTGCCAGCAGCTTGGATCCAGGGACCTACGAGCAGTACTTC	CASSLDPGTYEQYF
.	TRBV29-1	TRBJ1-2	.	TGCAGCGTTGAAGGAGTGCCTAACTATGGCTACACCTTC	CSVEGVPNYGYTF
.	TRBV2	TRBJ2-2	.	TGTGCCAGCGGGGGAGGACTCGGGGAGCTGTTTTTT	CASGGGLGELFF
TRBD2	TRBV5-1	TRBJ2-7	few	TGCGCCAGCAGCTGGACTAGCGGGGCGTACTCATACGAGCAGTACTTC	CASSWTSGAYSYEQYF
TRBD1	TRBV7-9	TRBJ1-4	.	TGTGCCAGCAGCTTAGTGGGACAGGGAGATGAAAAACTGTTTTTT	CASSLVGQGDEKLFF
TRBD1	TRBV7-9	TRBJ2-2	.	TGTGCCAGCAGCTTGGACAGGACTCTCCCTGCGAACACCGGGGAGCTGTTTTTT	CASSLDRTLPANTGELFF
.	TRBV5-1	TRBJ1-5	.	TGCGCCAGCAGCTTGTTACAGGGCGATCAGCCCCAGCATTTT	CASSLLQGDQPQHF
TRBD1	TRBV11-1	TRBJ2-7	.	TGTGCCAGCAGCTTAGACCGGACGGGACAGGTACCGACCTACGAGCAGTACTTC	CASSLDRTGQVPTYEQYF
TRBD2	TRBV13	TRBJ2-3	once	TGTGCCAGCAGCCCTCGGACTAGCGGGAACACAGATACGCAGTATTTT	CASSPRTSGNTDTQYF
TRBD1	TRBV7-9	TRBJ2-7	few	TGTGCCAGCAGCCTCGGGACAGGGAAGTCCTACGAGCAGTACTTC	CASSLGTGKSYEQYF
TRBD1	TRBV19	TRBJ1-5	.	TGTGCCAGTAGTGGTACAGGGGGCAATCAGCCCCAGCATTTT	CASSGTGGNQPQHF
.	TRBV6-4	TRBJ2-1	.	TGTGCCAGCAGTCCGGGAAGGCGGTCTGAGCAGTTCTTC	CASSPGRRSEQFF
TRBD1	TRBV6-5	TRBJ2-5	.	TGTGCCAGCAGTTCGGACAGGAAGTACCAAGAGACCCAGTACTTC	CASSSDRKYQETQYF
TRBD1	TRBV16	TRBJ2-7	.	TGTGCCAGCAGCCAATCGGACAGGGCAAGGGACGAGCAGTACTTC	CASSQSDRARDEQYF
.	TRBV30	TRBJ2-1	few	TGTGCCTGGACTCTCGGGCTTATGGGGAGCAATGAGCAGTTCTTC	CAWTLGLMGSNEQFF
TRBD1	TRBV9	TRBJ1-5	.	TGTGCCAGCAGCGTAGGGGCTCAGGGGGCTCAGCCCCAGCATTTT	CASSVGAQGAQPQHF
.	TRBV30	TRBJ1-1	.	TGTGCCCGCCAAGTAAGCATGAACACTGAAGCTTTCTTT	CARQVSMNTEAFF
.	TRBV27	TRBJ1-6	.	TGTGCCAGCAGGGTACAGGGAACGAATTCACCCCTCCACTTT	CASRVQGTNSPLHF
.	TRBV2	TRBJ2-7	few	TGTGCCAGCAGGGGAACGCGGGACTACGAGCAGTACTTC	CASRGTRDYEQYF
TRBD2	TRBV7-9	TRBJ2-7	.	TGTGCCAGCAGCTTAGACTCTAGCGGGTCGTACGAGCAGTACTTC	CASSLDSSGSYEQYF
TRBD1	TRBV19	TRBJ2-7	.	TGTGCCAGTAGTACCGGACAGGGGTCGTTCGAGCAGTACTTC	CASSTGQGSFEQYF
.	TRBV7-9	TRBJ2-7	.	TGTGCCAGCAGCTTAAGCGTCTCCTACGAGCAGTACTTC	CASSLSVSYEQYF
.	TRBV7-9	TRBJ1-5	few	TGTGCCAGCAGCGACCCGGGTAGCAATCAGCCCCAGCATTTT	CASSDPGSNQPQHF
TRBD2	TRBV10-3	TRBJ2-5	few	TGTGCCATCAGTGAGTCGGTAGCGGGGGTGGGAGAGACCCAGTACTTC	CAISESVAGVGETQYF
TRBD2	TRBV19	TRBJ2-2	.	TGTGCCAGTAGTATAGGGAGGATAGCGGGGGGCGTGACCGGGGAGCTGTTTTTT	CASSIGRIAGGVTGELFF
TRBD1	TRBV30	TRBJ1-1	.	TGTGCCTGGAGACCGGGACAGGGGACTGAAGCTTTCTTT	CAWRPGQGTEAFF
.	TRBV12-5	TRBJ1-1	.	TGTGCTAGTGGCCTCGACAGGGAAGCTTTCTTT	CASGLDREAFF
.	TRBV5-5	TRBJ1-5	.	TGTGCCAGCAGCTTGCTAGGGGGAGTAAGACAGCCCCAGCATTTT	CASSLLGGVRQPQHF
TRBD1	TRBV5-1	TRBJ2-5	.	TGCGCCAGCACCGGGGACAGGGGTCCTTTTAAGACCCAGTACTTC	CASTGDRGPFKTQYF
.	TRBV6-1	TRBJ1-3	.	TGTGCCAGCAGTGAAGCGGAGGTGTTATTGGGAAACACCATATATTTT	CASSEAEVLLGNTIYF
.	TRBV6-5	TRBJ1-5	.	TGTGCCAGCTCCGGCGGGAGGGAAAATCAGCCCCAGCATTTT	CASSGGRENQPQHF
.	TRBV9	TRBJ1-3	.	TGTGCCAGCAGCGTAGAGGTAGGGGCTGGAAACACCATATATTTT	CASSVEVGAGNTIYF
TRBD2	TRBV9	TRBJ2-1	.	TGTGCCAGCAGCCCAAGCGGGGACAATGAGCAGTTCTTC	CASSPSGDNEQFF
.	TRBV5-4	TRBJ2-3	.	TGTGCCAGCAGCGTAGGGGGTAGCACAGATACGCAGTATTTT	CASSVGGSTDTQYF
.	TRBV18	TRBJ1-3	.	TGTGCCAGCTCGCAGGCTAGCGGGGCCCTACACTCTGGAAACACCATATATTTT	CASSQASGALHSGNTIYF
TRBD1	TRBV28	TRBJ1-2	.	TGTGCCAGCAGTACATCACGACAGGGCTTTTCCTACACCTTC	CASSTSRQGFSYTF
.	TRBV29-1	TRBJ2-5	.	TGCAGCGTTGAACGCTCCGGAGAGACCCAGTACTTC	CSVERSGETQYF
.	TRBV7-3	TRBJ2-7	.	TGTGCCAGCAGCTTAAATGCAGGGGCTGGCGAGCAGTACTTC	CASSLNAGAGEQYF
.	TRBV5-4	TRBJ2-7	.	TGTGCCAGCAGCGTTTGGACAGTTAATCCCTACTACGAGCAGTACTTC	CASSVWTVNPYYEQYF
.	TRBV7-6	TRBJ1-3	once	TGTGCCAGCAGCTTAGGTCCCGGGGGTGGAAACACCATATATTTT	CASSLGPGGGNTIYF
TRBD1	TRBV5-4	TRBJ2-7	.	TGTGCCAGCAGCCCGGCCGGACAGGGGTTCGACGAGCAGTACTTC	CASSPAGQGFDEQYF
TRBD2	TRBV7-2	TRBJ2-3	.	TGTGCCAGCAGCTTGGGACCCGGGGGGGCGACAGATACGCAGTATTTT	CASSLGPGGATDTQYF
.	TRBV21-1	TRBJ2-7	.	TGTGCCAGCCAAAGAAAAGTTTTTTTGGCGGGGGGGGCCGCACACGAGCAGTACTTC	CASQRKVFLAGGAAHEQYF